The 32 T cell receptor beta chains below come from one sample, sequenced in a study of beta chain features in type 1 diabetes. What these receptors recognize is not known. The whole isolated RNA underwent reverse transcription, so sequencing captured expressed TCRB transcripts. Clones were sequenced by immunoSEQ multiplex PCR, and TCRdb holds only the in-frame ones, with some missing. This table holds a few hundred thousand clones, roughly 14% found once. General study results and limits: Type 1 diabetes patients had TCRB CDR3s that were shorter (moderately but significantly so) in all four CD4+ subsets.

The sequenced material came from naive CD4+ T cells from blood. The receptor source for this set is a young man with type 1 diabetes.

This clone turned up a few times. This rearrangement joins TRBV19 to TRBJ2-4; TRBD1 matches 9 bases. This CDR3 is built from 11 residues. Germline values: CDR1 LNHDA, CDR2 SQIVND (reference sequence). CDR3 loop: CASDRGNIQYF. CDR3 DNA: TGTGCTTCGGACAGGGGCAACATTCAGTACTTC.

This clone was counted only a few times. The rearrangement uses TRBV11-2 and TRBJ2-4; 14 bases agree with TRBD2. The length of the CDR3 is 18 residues. V trimming: 4 bases; J trimming: 0 bases; junction bases outside the gene matches: 5. Germline CDR1 SGHAT, CDR2 FQNNGV. The CDR3 loop reads CASSSGLAGVLAKNIQYF. The CDR3 DNA follows: TGTGCCAGCAGCTCGGGACTAGCGGGGGTACTAGCCAAAAACATTCAGTACTTC. Using reference TRBV11-2 and TRBJ2-4 for the parts outside the CDR3, the full variable domain is EAGVAQSPRYKIIEKRQSVAFWCNPISGHATLYWYQQILGQGPKLLIQFQNNGVVDDSQLPKDRFSAERLKGVDSTLKIQPAKLEDSAVYLCASSSGLAGVLAKNIQYFGAGTRLSVL.

A few counts support this clone. The V and J genes are TRBV9 and TRBJ2-1, with 9 positions matching TRBD2. J was trimmed by 9 bases and V by 3 bases; bases with no gene match: 10. Germline values: CDR1 SGDLS, CDR2 YYNGEE. This CDR3 is 15 amino acids long. The DNA of the CDR3 is TGTGCCAGCAGCGCTTATAGCGGGAGTGTCGGTGAGCAGTTCTTC. Amino acid sequence: CASSAYSGSVGEQFF.

This clone was found a few times. The chain recombines TRBV23-1 with TRBJ1-1; D is possibly TRBD1 (5 bases). TRBV23-1 has ORF status, its function being uncertain. CDR3 size: 15 residues. The V gene lost 7 bases and the J gene lost 6 bases, with 21 bases spanning the gap. CDR3 sequence (DNA): TGCGCCAGCATCCCTTCGGCTCAGCAAGGGGCTGAAGCTTTCTTT. It yields the protein CASIPSAQQGAEAFF.

The chain recombines TRBV5-4 with TRBJ2-3, with 7 bases fitting TRBD2. Trimming removed 3 bases from V and 0 bases from J; junction bases left unmatched: 7. CDR3 length: 16 residues. From germline, CDR1 is SGHNT and CDR2 YYREEE (reference sequence). DNA for the CDR3: TGTGCCAGCAGCTGGAGAAGCGGGGCCAGCACAGATACGCAGTATTTT. Translating it yields CASSWRSGASTDTQYF. The variable domain in full, with the rest retrieved from reference TRBV5-4 and TRBJ2-3, is ETGVTQSPTHLIKTRGQQVTLRCSSQSGHNTVSWYQQALGQGPQFIFQYYREEENGRGNFPPRFSGLQFPNYSSELNVNALELDDSALYLCASSWRSGASTDTQYFGPGTRLTVL.

This clone was seen more than once but under ten times. This chain connects TRBV7-9 to TRBJ2-3; D is perhaps TRBD1 (6 bases). Germline loops: CDR1 SEHNR, CDR2 FQNEAQ (reference sequence). This CDR3 has 15 residues. V was pared by 5 bases and J by 2 bases, with 14 bases between. The CDR3 bases are TGTGCCAGCAGCCTACAGGGAACGTACACAGATACGCAGTATTTT. Translation: CASSLQGTYTDTQYF. The full variable domain, in which reference TRBV7-9 and TRBJ2-3 provide the parts outside the CDR3, is DTGVSQNPRHKITKRGQNVTFRCDPISEHNRLYWYRQTLGQGPEFLTYFQNEAQLEKSRLLSDRFSAERPKGSFSTLEIQRTEQGDSAMYLCASSLQGTYTDTQYFGPGTRLTVL.

A single count supports this clone. The gene calls are TRBV5-4 and TRBJ2-5, with D possibly being TRBD2 (5 bases). Germline CDR1 SGHNT, CDR2 YYREEE (reference sequence). The CDR3 runs to 14 residues. Trimming removed 0 bases at V and 2 bases at J, with 8 bases between. The CDR3 bases are TGTGCCAGCAGCTTGGACGGGATGCAAGAGACCCAGTACTTC. Its translation: CASSLDGMQETQYF.

J is TRBJ1-6 and V is TRBV19; D is possibly TRBD1 (5 bases). Germline CDR1 LNHDA, CDR2 SQIVND (reference sequence). Trimming took 3 bases from V and 10 from J, leaving 13 bases between them. The length of the CDR3 is 14 residues. This chain's CDR3 is CASSIQGLGSPLHF. As DNA, the CDR3 is TGTGCCAGTAGTATCCAGGGACTGGGGTCACCCCTCCACTTT. The variable domain in full, completed from reference TRBV19 and TRBJ1-6, reads DGGITQSPKYLFRKEGQNVTLSCEQNLNHDAMYWYRQDPGQGLRLIYYSQIVNDFQKGDIAEGYSVSREKKESFPLTVTSAQKNPTAFYLCASSIQGLGSPLHFGNGTRLTVT.

The chain recombines TRBV5-1 with TRBJ2-5, with 7 bases matching TRBD2. Germline V gives CDR1 SGHRS, CDR2 YFSETQ. This CDR3 is 15 amino acids long. J was trimmed by 0 bases and V by 4 bases; bases with no gene match: 6. Here the CDR3 DNA reads TGCGCCAGCAGCCAAGCGGGGACGGACCAAGAGACCCAGTACTTC. Translating it yields CASSQAGTDQETQYF.

The chain joins TRBV5-4 to TRBJ2-1, with TRBD2 matching over 8 bases. The germline CDR1 and CDR2 sequences are SGHNT and YYREEE (reference sequence). The CDR3 loop spans 15 amino acids. Trimming at V came to 4 bases and at J to 2 bases, leaving 5 bases not matched to a gene. The CDR3 protein is CASSRTSGAYNEQFF. CDR3 nucleotides: TGTGCCAGCAGCCGAACTAGCGGAGCCTACAATGAGCAGTTCTTC.

This clone occurred a few times. The V and J genes are TRBV5-1 and TRBJ2-1; 7 bases agree with TRBD1. The V gene end was trimmed by 2 bases and the J gene end by 5 bases; junction bases not matched to a gene: 1. Germline assignment: CDR1 SGHRS and CDR2 YFSETQ. There are 13 residues in the CDR3. The CDR3 DNA follows: TGCGCCAGCAGCTTCGGACAGGACAATGAGCAGTTCTTC. Residues: CASSFGQDNEQFF.

This clone was seen a handful of times. The J gene is TRBJ1-5, the V gene TRBV27; D is possibly TRBD1 (5 bases). The CDR3 runs to 14 residues. CDR1 is MNHEY, CDR2 SMNVEV, per germline (reference sequence). The V end lost 3 bases, the J end lost 1 base, and 7 bases lay between the germline ends. The CDR3 loop is CASSFRGSNQPQHF. For the CDR3, the DNA is TGTGCCAGCAGTTTCCGGGGGAGCAATCAGCCCCAGCATTTT.

The sample holds many counts of this clone. V is TRBV10-3 and J is TRBJ2-3; D unclear. The ends were cut back, 2 bases at V and 6 bases at J, with 3 bases in the middle. This CDR3 spans 11 amino acids. Germline CDR1 is ENHRY and CDR2 is SYGVKD. The CDR3 spells CAISERDTQYF. CDR3 nucleotide sequence: TGTGCCATCAGTGAGCGGGATACGCAGTATTTT.

This clone was detected only a few times. The chain couples TRBV19 to TRBJ1-1; TRBD1 matches at 7 bases. After removal of 6 bases from V and 5 bases from J, the junction contained 9 bases not matched to a gene. Germline V CDR1 and CDR2: LNHDA, SQIVND (reference sequence). The CDR3 loop spans 14 amino acids. In DNA, the CDR3 is TGTGCCAGTAGACGTGACAGGGTGGGAACTGAAGCTTTCTTT. This sequence encodes CASRRDRVGTEAFF.

This clone was detected only a few times. This chain connects TRBV30 to TRBJ1-5; D is undetermined. Deletions cut 3 bases from V and 5 bases from J, with 11 bases between. Germline CDR1 and CDR2: GTSNPN and SVGIG (reference sequence). The CDR3 covers 13 residues. The CDR3 reads CAWSTQEDQPQHF. The CDR3 coding sequence is TGTGCCTGGAGCACCCAAGAGGATCAGCCCCAGCATTTT.

There are a few counts of this clone. J is TRBJ1-5 and V is TRBV5-5; D is uncertain. Trimming removed 9 bases from V and 2 bases from J, with 21 bases in between. This CDR3 comprises 16 residues. Germline values: CDR1 SGHKS, CDR2 YYEKEE (reference sequence). The DNA of the CDR3 is TGTGCCACAAGCCCGGGAATGCGGGAACGCAATCAGCCCCAGCATTTT. It codes for CATSPGMRERNQPQHF.

The J gene is TRBJ1-1, the V gene TRBV30; D perhaps matches TRBD1 (6 bases). Trimming shortened V by 2 bases and J by 0 bases, and 10 bases separated the two germline ends. CDR3 length equals 14 residues. Germline V CDR1 and CDR2: GTSNPN, SVGIG (reference sequence). In nucleotides, the CDR3 is TGTGCCTGGAGTTACGGGACATTGAACACTGAAGCTTTCTTT. Translation gives CAWSYGTLNTEAFF. The whole variable domain, remainder taken from reference TRBV30 and TRBJ1-1, is SQTIHQWPATLVQPVGSPLSLECTVEGTSNPNLYWYRQAAGRGLQLLFYSVGIGQISSEVPQNLSASRPQDRQFILSSKKLLLSDSGFYLCAWSYGTLNTEAFFGQGTRLTVV.

Remarks on this clone: Other DNA sequences in the sample encode the same CDR3. The rearrangement joins TRBV30 to TRBJ1-5, with no clear D. Germline CDR1 is GTSNPN and CDR2 is SVGIG (reference sequence). The CDR3 totals 12 residues. Trimming removed 3 bases from V and 7 bases from J, with 10 bases in between. CDR3: CAWSRGGQPQHF. The DNA for the CDR3 is TGTGCCTGGAGCCGGGGAGGCCAGCCCCAGCATTTT.

The V gene is TRBV7-7, the J gene TRBJ2-1, with 7 bases fitting TRBD2. Trimming removed 8 bases from V and 6 bases from J; junction bases left unmatched: 13. This CDR3 region has 15 residues. Germline V gives CDR1 SSHAT, CDR2 FNYEAQ (reference sequence). For the CDR3, the DNA is TGTGCCAGCGCGTCCGGGGAGGGCCGGTTCAATGAGCAGTTCTTC. Translating it yields CASASGEGRFNEQFF.

The gene calls are TRBV7-2 and TRBJ1-1, with a possible D match to TRBD1 (6 bases). Germline V gene data show CDR1 as SGHTA and CDR2 as FQGNSA. This CDR3 comprises 15 residues. V lost 0 bases to trimming and J lost 5 bases, with 13 bases between them. The CDR3 is CASSLAFTGNTEAFF. The CDR3, as DNA: TGTGCCAGCAGCTTAGCGTTTACAGGGAATACTGAAGCTTTCTTT.

The V call is TRBV30, the J call TRBJ1-3; TRBD1 matches at 8 bases. CDR1 and CDR2 from the germline V gene are GTSNPN and SVGIG (reference sequence). The CDR3 loop spans 15 amino acids. Trimming removed 2 bases from V and 2 bases from J; junction bases left unmatched: 5. The CDR3 region has the DNA TGTGCCTGGAGTTCACAGGGGGGTCCTGGAAACACCATATATTTT. This translates into CAWSSQGGPGNTIYF. Full variable domain (rest looked up from reference TRBV30 and TRBJ1-3): SQTIHQWPATLVQPVGSPLSLECTVEGTSNPNLYWYRQAAGRGLQLLFYSVGIGQISSEVPQNLSASRPQDRQFILSSKKLLLSDSGFYLCAWSSQGGPGNTIYFGEGSWLTVV.

The chain has TRBV6-1 and TRBJ2-5, with TRBD2 matching over 11 bases. Looked up from germline, CDR1 is MNHNS and CDR2 is SASEGT. This CDR3 contains 14 residues. Unmatched junction bases numbered 0, after V lost 2 bases and J lost 4 bases. CDR3 coding DNA: TGTGCCAGCAGTGAAACTAGCGGGAGAGAGACCCAGTACTTC. As protein: CASSETSGRETQYF.

The genes are TRBV29-1 and TRBJ2-5; 8 bases line up with TRBD1. The germline CDR1 and CDR2 sequences are SQVTM and ANQGSEA. There are 13 residues in the CDR3. The J segment lost 5 bases and the V segment lost 1 base, leaving 3 bases of the junction unmatched. CDR3 coding DNA: TGCAGCGTTGAAGCAGGGGGCTGGGAGACCCAGTACTTC. Translating it yields CSVEAGGWETQYF.

This clone was counted between two and nine times. The gene calls are TRBV18 and TRBJ2-1; 7 bases line up with TRBD1. The CDR3 runs 13 residues. V was pared by 3 bases and J by 6 bases, with 2 bases of the junction left unmatched. The germline V gene has CDR1 KGHSH and CDR2 LQKENI. The CDR3 loop reads CASSPRDSNEQFF. The CDR3 bases are TGTGCCAGCTCACCTCGGGACAGCAATGAGCAGTTCTTC.

This chain connects TRBV5-1 to TRBJ2-5, with D perhaps TRBD1 (6 bases). Germline V gene lookup returns CDR1 SGHRS and CDR2 YFSETQ. The CDR3 spans 14 residues. Trimming took 2 bases from V and 5 from J, leaving 13 bases between them. CDR3 sequence: CASSLAGVDETQYF. DNA for the CDR3: TGCGCCAGCAGCTTAGCAGGGGTTGATGAGACCCAGTACTTC.

This clone occurred a few times. As DNA, the CDR3 is TGTGCCAGTAGTCCGGGACAGGGGTACACAGATACGCAGTATTTT. Translation: CASSPGQGYTDTQYF. The chain employs TRBV19 and TRBJ2-3, with 10 positions matching TRBD1. V dropped 5 bases and J dropped 2; count of bases not matched to a gene: 4. The CDR3 totals 15 residues. Germline CDR1 reads LNHDA; CDR2 reads SQIVND (reference sequence).

This clone turned up a few times. V and J are TRBV4-1 and TRBJ2-1; 15 bases map to TRBD2. Germline values: CDR1 MGHRA, CDR2 YSYEKL. Germline trimming cut 5 bases from V and 7 bases from J; bases unmatched to any gene: 9. This CDR3 spans 17 amino acids. The DNA for the CDR3 is TGCGCCAGCAGCTCCGGTCTTGGGACTAGCGGGAGGAATGAGCAGTTCTTC. Protein sequence: CASSSGLGTSGRNEQFF.

V gene TRBV6-1 combines with J gene TRBJ2-5; the D gene is possibly TRBD2 (5 bases). The CDR3 covers 14 residues. Germline V gene sequence: CDR1 MNHNS, CDR2 SASEGT. The ends were cut back, 4 bases at V and 3 bases at J, with 12 bases in the middle. CDR3 loop: CASSGIGLEETQYF. The CDR3 DNA sequence: TGTGCCAGCAGTGGGATTGGACTTGAAGAGACCCAGTACTTC.

The table lists this clone with a few counts. This chain uses TRBV4-2 with TRBJ1-5; 7 positions agree with TRBD1. The CDR3 loop spans 16 amino acids. Per the germline V gene, CDR1 is LGHNA and CDR2 is YNFKEQ. Trimming cost V 5 bases and J 0 bases; bases outside gene matches: 7. CDR3 in DNA: TGTGCCAGCAGCTCTGGACAGGTCCTTAGCAATCAGCCCCAGCATTTT. It specifies CASSSGQVLSNQPQHF.

J is TRBJ1-2 and V is TRBV18; a weak D match, TRBD1 (5 bases). The V gene's germline CDR1 is KGHSH and CDR2 LQKENI. Trimming stripped 0 bases from V and 0 bases from J, with 8 bases between. This CDR3 has 15 residues. In DNA, the CDR3 is TGTGCCAGCTCACCACCGGGCAGGGCTAACTATGGCTACACCTTC. Its protein product is CASSPPGRANYGYTF.

This clone showed up just a few times. The chain employs TRBV5-1 and TRBJ2-7; weak D call: TRBD2 (5 bases). Deletions cut 3 bases from V and 3 bases from J, with 13 bases between. Germline CDR1 SGHRS, CDR2 YFSETQ. There are 14 residues in the CDR3. This CDR3 is CASSYPGENYEQYF. The CDR3 region has the DNA TGCGCCAGCAGCTACCCCGGGGAGAACTACGAGCAGTACTTC.

The chain recombines TRBV18 with TRBJ1-2, with 8 bases matching TRBD1. The V segment lost 2 bases and the J segment 7 bases; nucleotides outside the gene matches: 6. CDR1 KGHSH and CDR2 LQKENI come from the germline V gene. The CDR3 is 14 amino acids. The CDR3 DNA follows: TGTGCCAGCTCACCAGTGGACAGGGAGACTGGCTACACCTTC. Protein product: CASSPVDRETGYTF. The full variable domain, its missing parts supplied by reference TRBV18 and TRBJ1-2, is NAGVMQNPRHLVRRRGQEARLRCSPMKGHSHVYWYRQLPEEGLKFMVYLQKENIIDESGMPKERFSAEFPKEGPSILRIQQVVRGDSAAYFCASSPVDRETGYTFGSGTRLTVV.